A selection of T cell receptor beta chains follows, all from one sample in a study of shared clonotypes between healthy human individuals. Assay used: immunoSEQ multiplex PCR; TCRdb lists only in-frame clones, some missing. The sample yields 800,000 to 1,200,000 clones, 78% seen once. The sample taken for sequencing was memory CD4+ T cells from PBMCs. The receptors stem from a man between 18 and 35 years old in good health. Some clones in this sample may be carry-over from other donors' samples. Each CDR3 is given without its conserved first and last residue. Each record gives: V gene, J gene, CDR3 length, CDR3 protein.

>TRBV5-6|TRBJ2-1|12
ASSLTGGYNEQF
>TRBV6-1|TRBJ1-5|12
ASSASWAGSAQH
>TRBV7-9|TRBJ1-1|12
ASSLAGGLREAF
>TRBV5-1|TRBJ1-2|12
ASSLGSESYGYT
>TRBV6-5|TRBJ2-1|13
ASSYWASGRGEQF
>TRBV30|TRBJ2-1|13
AWSPSGRAYNEQF
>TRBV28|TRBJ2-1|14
ASSSYAGGPFNEQF
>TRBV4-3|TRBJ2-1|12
ASPRLALNNEQF
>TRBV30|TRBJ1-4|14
AWKFAGGSQDEKLF
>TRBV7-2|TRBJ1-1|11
ASSLLGVSEAF
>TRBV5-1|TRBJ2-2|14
ASSLITGGNTGELF
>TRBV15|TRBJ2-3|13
ATSRDLPGTDTQY
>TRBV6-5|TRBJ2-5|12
ASSWGQKLETQY
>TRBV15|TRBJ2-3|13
ATSRDGRATDTQY
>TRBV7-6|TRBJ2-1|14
ASSSRSGISYNEQF
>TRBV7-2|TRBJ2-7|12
ASSPEGWGYEQY
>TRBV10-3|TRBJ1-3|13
ANPGQETSGNTIY
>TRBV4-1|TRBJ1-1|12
ASSHLTQNTEAF
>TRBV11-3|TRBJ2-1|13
ASSLGVAAYNEQF
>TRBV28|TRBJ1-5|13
ASSFGTGGRQPQH
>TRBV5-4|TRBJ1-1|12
ASSHTGRGTEAF
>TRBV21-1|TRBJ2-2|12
ASSNREGGGELF
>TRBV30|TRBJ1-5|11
AWAAGVNQPQH
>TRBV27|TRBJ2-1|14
ASSPRTSGKDNEQF
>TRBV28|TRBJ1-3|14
ASSLWNRGLGNTIY
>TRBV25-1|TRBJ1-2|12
ASSELGRTYGYT
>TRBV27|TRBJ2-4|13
ASRGLAVAKNIQY
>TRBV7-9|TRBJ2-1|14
ASSLGGSGSKDEQF
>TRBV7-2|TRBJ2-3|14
ASSSLGGTNTDTQY
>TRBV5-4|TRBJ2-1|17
ASSFRASGSGSSYNEQF
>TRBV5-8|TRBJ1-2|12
ASSLQTASRASL
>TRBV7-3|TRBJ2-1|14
ASSFTGTSGYNEQF
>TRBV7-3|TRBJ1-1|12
ASSLRGRGTEAF
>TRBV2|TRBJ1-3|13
ASSADRGHGNTIY
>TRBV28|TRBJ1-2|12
ASRPPGQVYGYT
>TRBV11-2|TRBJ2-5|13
ASSLQGVGQETQY
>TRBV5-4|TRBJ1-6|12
ASSFTQNGSPLH
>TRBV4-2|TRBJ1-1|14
ASSLEEGYPNTEAF
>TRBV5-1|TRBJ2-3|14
ASSLTAGGSTDTQY
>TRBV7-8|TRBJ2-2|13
ASRGTQPNTGELF
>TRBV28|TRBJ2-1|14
ASSADLPSSYNEQF
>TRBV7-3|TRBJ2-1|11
ASSVQGWDEQF
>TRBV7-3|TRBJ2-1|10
ASSLDSHEQF
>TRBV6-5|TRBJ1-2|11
ASSPGDSYGYT
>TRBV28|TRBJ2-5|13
ASSPPSGTGNRGD
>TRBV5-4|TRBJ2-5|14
ASSEGTGDLKETQY
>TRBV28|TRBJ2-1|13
ASSPPRGVVNEQF
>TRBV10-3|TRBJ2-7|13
AISARAMTSYEQY
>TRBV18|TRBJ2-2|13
ASSPTGGNTGELF
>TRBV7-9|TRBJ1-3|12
ASSVTGYGNTIY
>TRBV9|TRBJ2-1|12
ASSVELAANEQF
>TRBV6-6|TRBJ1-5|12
ASSSIAGFQPQH
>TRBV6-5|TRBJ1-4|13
ASSYSDRAIGKLF
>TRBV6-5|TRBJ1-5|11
ASRISLHQPQH
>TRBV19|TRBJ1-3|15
ASSTLQGVRNGNTIY